The 12 T cell receptor beta chains given below trace back to one sample, sequenced in a study of blood T cell repertoires in COVID-19. Sequencing was performed with immunoSEQ multiplex PCR; in TCRdb, only in-frame clones are kept and a portion is missing. The sample has 30,000 to 40,000 clones; about four fifths are singletons. Sequencing was performed on peripheral blood. The receptors come from a man over 45 with acute or convalescent COVID-19.

V is TRBV6-5 and J is TRBJ2-7; 8 bases fit TRBD1. V gave up 8 bases and J gave up 3 bases; unmatched junction bases: 9. The germline gives CDR1 MNHEY, CDR2 SVGAGI. This CDR3 region has 14 residues. This CDR3 reads CASAVGQAIYEQYF. CDR3 nucleotides: TGTGCCAGCGCCGTGGGACAGGCGATCTACGAGCAGTACTTC.

Only a few counts were recorded for this clone. The chain recombines TRBV5-6 with TRBJ2-5, with TRBD1 matching 8 bases. This CDR3 spans 16 amino acids. Germline V CDR1 and CDR2: SGHDT, YYEEEE. Trimming at V came to 3 bases and at J to 1 base, leaving 8 bases not matched to a gene. The CDR3 DNA follows: TGTGCCAGCAGCTCACTTGACAGGGGATCCCAAGAGACCCAGTACTTC. Translating it yields CASSSLDRGSQETQYF. Full variable domain (outside the CDR3, taken from reference TRBV5-6 and TRBJ2-5): DAGVTQSPTHLIKTRGQQVTLRCSPKSGHDTVSWYQQALGQGPQFIFQYYEEEERQRGNFPDRFSGHQFPNYSSELNVNALLLGDSALYLCASSSLDRGSQETQYFGPGTRLLVL.

J is TRBJ2-5 and V is TRBV9; D may be TRBD2 (7 bases). The CDR3 totals 14 residues. The germline CDR1 and CDR2 sequences are SGDLS and YYNGEE. The V and J ends lost 3 bases and 3 bases respectively, with 12 bases between them. This chain's CDR3 is CASSAQGGKETQYF. CDR3 in DNA: TGTGCCAGCAGCGCACAGGGAGGGAAAGAGACCCAGTACTTC.

This chain links TRBV10-3 with TRBJ2-5, with TRBD1 matching 11 bases. CDR1 is ENHRY and CDR2 is SYGVKD in the germline V gene. J was trimmed by 4 bases and V by 2 bases; bases with no gene match: 6. The length of the CDR3 is 16 residues. The CDR3 nucleotides read TGTGCCATCAGTGAGCGAAAAGGACAGGGGGCAGAGACCCAGTACTTC. This translates into CAISERKGQGAETQYF.

This chain connects TRBV10-3 to TRBJ2-2; D is perhaps TRBD2 (7 bases). CDR3 size: 15 residues. Germline V gene data show CDR1 as ENHRY and CDR2 as SYGVKD. V was pared by 10 bases and J by 3 bases, with 18 bases between. The CDR3 here is CATARGAGDTGELFF. CDR3 nucleotides: TGTGCCACCGCTCGGGGGGCCGGTGACACCGGGGAGCTGTTTTTT.

This chain uses TRBV13 with TRBJ1-2, with TRBD1 as a possible D gene (5 bases). The CDR3 contains 15 residues. V was clipped by 4 bases and J by 4 bases, with 16 bases between them. The V gene's germline CDR1 is PRHDT and CDR2 FYEKMQ (reference sequence). The CDR3 DNA follows: TGTGCCAGCAGCTCATTAGAGACAGCCGGCTATGGCTACACCTTC. Amino acids: CASSSLETAGYGYTF.

The chain couples TRBV7-9 to TRBJ2-5; 7 bases are a match to TRBD2. V lost 3 bases to trimming and J lost 5 bases; unmatched junction nucleotides: 6. CDR3 length equals 14 residues. Germline assignment: CDR1 SEHNR and CDR2 FQNEAQ (reference sequence). This CDR3 is CASSFGGTGETQYF. The CDR3, as DNA: TGTGCCAGCAGCTTCGGGGGGACGGGGGAGACCCAGTACTTC.

The genes are TRBV18 and TRBJ1-1; 8 positions agree with TRBD1. The V gene end was trimmed by 3 bases and the J gene end by 0 bases; junction bases not matched to a gene: 3. CDR1 and CDR2 (germline): KGHSH, LQKENI. The length of the CDR3 is 15 residues. CDR3 region: CASSPRTGLNTEAFF. The CDR3, as DNA: TGTGCCAGCTCACCGCGGACAGGGTTGAACACTGAAGCTTTCTTT.

The chain is built from TRBV7-9 and TRBJ1-2; unclear D gene. Germline-derived CDR1 and CDR2 are SEHNR and FQNEAQ (reference sequence). This CDR3 has 14 residues. V was clipped by 0 bases and J by 8 bases, with 13 bases between them. The CDR3 nucleotides are TGTGCCAGCAGCTTAGCAGTGCCAGACTTGGGCTACACCTTC. Translation: CASSLAVPDLGYTF.

The chain joins TRBV25-1 to TRBJ2-2; a weak D match, TRBD2 (5 bases). The V gene lost 4 bases and the J gene lost 6 bases, with 9 bases spanning the gap. This CDR3 comprises 13 residues. Germline CDR1 is MGHDK and CDR2 is SYGVNS. The CDR3 DNA reads TGTGCCAGCAGTGTAGGGCGGGCCGGGGAGCTGTTTTTT. Amino acids: CASSVGRAGELFF.

The rearrangement uses TRBV7-9 and TRBJ1-1, with TRBD1 matching over 7 bases. Germline V gene sequence: CDR1 SEHNR, CDR2 FQNEAQ (reference sequence). V lost 6 bases to trimming and J lost 1 base; unmatched junction nucleotides: 2. CDR3 size: 13 residues. Here the CDR3 reads CASRGQPNTEAFF. The CDR3 DNA sequence: TGTGCCAGCAGGGGACAGCCGAACACTGAAGCTTTCTTT.

This chain links TRBV6-5 with TRBJ1-3; no clear D. The CDR3 totals 16 residues. Germline V gene sequence: CDR1 MNHEY, CDR2 SVGAGI. The ends were cut back, 0 bases at V and 1 base at J, with 10 bases in the middle. CDR3 in amino acids: CASSYSISGSGNTIYF. Here the CDR3 DNA reads TGTGCCAGCAGTTACTCGATTTCGGGGTCTGGAAACACCATATATTTT.